What follows is one T cell receptor beta chain and its context. The same CDR3 can be traced to other DNA sequences in this sample. The data stem from a study of shared clonotypes between healthy human individuals. In the CD4+ fraction, cells were divided into CD45RA+ naive and CD45RA-negative memory subsets. Trimming removed 2 bases at V and 4 bases at J, with 7 bases between. The CDR3 is 13 residues long. CDR1 and CDR2 (germline): SGDLS, YYNGEE. Evenly divided among several immunoSEQ plates was the genomic DNA of each subset. Here immunoSEQ multiplex PCR was the method, and the copy in TCRdb shows in-frame clones only, minus some. The data hold a few million clones, with 85% to 95% observed a single time.

J is TRBJ2-1 and V is TRBV9; a weak D match, TRBD2 (6 bases). Sequenced: naive CD4+ T cells from PBMCs. The sample's subset: CD45RA+ positively selected. This TCR derives from a man aged 18 to 30 in good health. Some clones in this sample may be carry-over from other donors' samples. For the CDR3, the DNA is TGTGCCAGCAGCGTTGCGGGGTACAATGAGCAGTTCTTC. Residues: CASSVAGYNEQFF.